The T cell receptor (beta chain) described here comes from a study of shared clonotypes between healthy human individuals (dated by TCRdb to the early 2020s). With respect to the entire study: A couple of women and a few men aged 18 to 49 years were included in the cohort. To estimate repertoire size and how much clonotypes are shared between individuals, the study performed deep sequencing of blood TCR repertoires from five healthy adults. For each donor, CD4 naive and CD4 memory were each run on three plates, CD8 naive on two plates, and CD8 memory on one plate. To increase sequencing depth and limit assay-specific biases, different laboratories used diverse techniques to prepare libraries and sequence TCR repertoires. Leukapheresis yielded between about 0.8 and 8.9 billion PBMCs per donor. Paper-wide results and their limitations: Higher generation probabilities were observed for clonotypes shared by all four sorted-subset donors than for non-shared clonotypes. The small number of donors limited the genetic and exposure-history diversity represented. Larger estimated clonotype richness was generally found for naive subsets than for memory subsets. Rarefaction of sorted-subset datasets indicated incomplete sequencing despite the large sequencing depth. Pairwise subsampling indicated that sequencing depth was expected to affect the degree of clonotype sharing among donors. Sampling was restricted to blood, and TCR repertoires in tissues likely differ from the TCR repertoires found in blood. Across a handful of donors, roughly 5.4% of naive CD4, roughly 3.4% of naive CD8, about 2.3% of memory CD4, and approximately 0.4% of memory CD8 clonotypes were shared.

This clone was seen once. Its antigen is currently not known. No much larger clone exists at a distance of one base, and base qualities are not known. Counted from cysteine to phenylalanine, this CDR3 has 13 amino acids. Only CDR3 DNA remains: 39 bases, in frame from the first base. CDR1 and CDR2 (GTSNPN, SVGIG) derive from the germline V gene (reference sequence). After removal of 3 bases from V and 4 bases from J, the junction retains 4 bases not matched to a gene. The donors were healthy, HIV-negative adults who had no recently reported acute infections or vaccinations. Every donor was a Caucasian adult living in Nashville, Tennessee, USA. CD4+ T cells were enriched through magnetic negative selection, after which naive cells were positively selected on CD45RA and the remaining negative fraction served as the memory subset. Blood was collected by leukapheresis, and PBMCs were isolated by Ficoll-Histopaque density gradient centrifugation and then cryopreserved in liquid nitrogen vapor phase. Purity and quantity of every magnetically sorted T cell population were checked by analytical flow cytometry. From each sorted fraction, genomic DNA was isolated and quantified by UV absorbance on a Nanodrop 2000c.

Using the deep immunoSEQ assay, multiplex PCR amplified TCR CDR3 regions from genomic DNA. For each cell subset, the extracted genomic DNA was distributed evenly across all wells of several immunoSEQ 96-well plates, and each plate served as one replicate. For sorted subsets, each replicate PCR was loaded with about 0.2 ug genomic DNA, equivalent to 30,000 or so T cell genomes. The purified libraries were quantified using a Qubit 3.0 fluorometer, sized with a Bioanalyzer 2100, and then quantified again using the KAPA Library Quantification kit. Every immunoSEQ 96-well plate was sequenced on a separate single-read 150-cycle Illumina NextSeq 550 flow cell. The study's own analysis went as follows. Because the immunoSEQ output held only junctional sequences and lacked quality scores, the filtering could not match the filtering applied to full-length reads. Sequences were annotated with PyIR, a Python wrapper for IgBLAST v1.9, and V/J genes and CDR3 were assigned using IMGT germline references. Reads with weak V/J assignments (E-value above 1e-6), missing CDR3, stop codons, out-of-frame junctions, or ambiguous translated residues were removed. A V3J clonotype was defined by an identical inferred V gene, J gene, and CDR3 amino acid sequence. The percentage overlap between two repertoires was calculated by dividing the number of shared unique clonotypes by the size of the smaller repertoire. Three approaches were used to assess repertoire richness: RTK rarefaction, the Chao1 estimator, and Recon v2.1 estimates of unobserved clonotypes. For all TCRbeta clonotypes obtained by the gDNA method from a few donors, generation probabilities were computed with OLGA. The table was pulled from immuneACCESS by TCRdb, which kept in-frame rearrangements only. Such tables lose some clones; where checked, under half of the loss comes from unresolved V genes, and the rest has no known cause. The V and J calls and the clone size are those of that table, but D and trimming were determined from the DNA. This sample holds 2,500,000 or so clones; more than 80% were observed only once. The top ten hold over 0.12% of the sample.

This receptor was taken from a man aged 18 to 30 in good health. In this chain, TRBV30 is recombined with TRBJ1-2; TRBD1 agrees with 8 junctional bases. Sequencing used naive CD4+ T cells sorted from blood. The sample's cell subset or site label is to be understood as: CD45RA+ positively selected. The DNA is TGTGCCTGGAGCGAGACAGGGGTCTATGGCTACACCTTC. This codes for CAWSETGVYGYTF.